This entry lists 4 T cell receptor beta chains sequenced from one sample in a study of vaccination and CD4 T cells after COVID-19. MiXCR was run by TCRdb on the PCR reads, yielding one entry per CDR3 protein. The sample comprises about 18,000 distinct CDR3 sequences, about 59% of which are singletons, and over 0.9% rests with the top ten. This specimen consisted of CD4+ T cells from blood, obtained before SARS-CoV-2 vaccination. The receptors come from a human donor who had recovered from COVID-19.

The rearrangement links TRBV6-2 or TRBV6-3 to TRBJ2-7; 9 bases line up with TRBD1. In germline, CDR1 is MNHEY, CDR2 SVGEGT. V dropped 2 bases and J dropped 2; count of bases not matched to a gene: 7. The CDR3 is 16 amino acids. The CDR3 sequence is CASSYGGGTGTYEQYF. CDR3 bases: TGTGCCAGCAGTTACGGGGGAGGGACAGGGACCTACGAGCAGTACTTC.

In its sample, this clonotype was seen a few times. The J gene is TRBJ1-2, the V gene TRBV7-2; D might be TRBD1 (6 bases). Germline V gene sequence: CDR1 SGHTA, CDR2 FQGNSA. The ends were cut back, 4 bases at V and 7 bases at J, with 22 bases in the middle. The CDR3 covers 16 residues. The CDR3 nucleotides read TGTGCCAGCAGCTCTAGGTCACAGGGACCGATTCGTGGCTACACCTTC. This translates into CASSSRSQGPIRGYTF. Complete variable domain (other parts from reference TRBV7-2 and TRBJ1-2): GAGVSQSPSNKVTEKGKDVELRCDPISGHTALYWYRQSLGQGLEFLIYFQGNSAPDKSGLPSDRFSAERTGGSVSTLTIQRTQQEDSAVYLCASSSRSQGPIRGYTFGSGTRLTVV.

This sequence joins TRBV5-4 and TRBJ2-1; 8 nucleotides line up with TRBD2. Germline assignment: CDR1 SGHNT and CDR2 YYREEE (reference sequence). J was trimmed by 6 bases and V by 4 bases; bases with no gene match: 18. This CDR3 has 18 amino acids. The CDR3 nucleotides read TGTGCCAGCAGCCGGGGGGGCAGGGGCAGAACGGGAGTCAATGAGCAGTTCTTC. Its translation is CASSRGGRGRTGVNEQFF.

The rearrangement joins TRBV28 to TRBJ1-2; D is ambiguous. The CDR3 length is 13 residues. V lost 6 bases to trimming and J lost 5 bases, with 13 bases between them. Germline values: CDR1 MDHEN, CDR2 SYDVKM. CDR3 sequence reads: CASSLPPVYGYTF. In nucleotides, the CDR3 is TGTGCCAGCAGCCTTCCACCCGTATATGGCTACACCTTC.